Detailed here is one T cell receptor beta chain. As yet, its antigen is unknown. CDR3 length: 13 amino acids. V lost 0 bases and J lost 4, with 4 bases in between. Germline V CDR1 and CDR2: SGHTA, FQGNSA. These data are taken from a study of cytomegalovirus exposure and HLA in healthy donors. Study results and limitations: Reports described diagnosis of cytomegalovirus status by the classifier as highly specific and sensitive.

Here immunoSEQ multiplex PCR was the method, and the copy in TCRdb shows in-frame clones only, minus some. The sample lists about 160,000 clones; approximately 80% were seen once. The TCR originated in a man aged 25-45 years in good health and CMV-seropositive. The sample comprised PBMCs. This rearrangement joins TRBV7-2 to TRBJ1-5; D is ambiguous. CDR3 DNA sequence: TGTGCCAGCAGCTTAGCCTCGAATCAGCCCCAGCATTTT. This gives the protein CASSLASNQPQHF.